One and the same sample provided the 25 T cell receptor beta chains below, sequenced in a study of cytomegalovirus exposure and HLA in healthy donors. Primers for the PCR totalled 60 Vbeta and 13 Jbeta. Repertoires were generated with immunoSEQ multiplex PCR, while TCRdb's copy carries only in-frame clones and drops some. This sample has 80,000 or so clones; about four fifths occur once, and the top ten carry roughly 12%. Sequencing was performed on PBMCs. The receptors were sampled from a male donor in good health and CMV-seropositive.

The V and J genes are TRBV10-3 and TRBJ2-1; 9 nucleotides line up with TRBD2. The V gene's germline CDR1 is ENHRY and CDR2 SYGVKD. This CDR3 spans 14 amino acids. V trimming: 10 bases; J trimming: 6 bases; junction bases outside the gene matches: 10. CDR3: CATSRSGSSNEQFF. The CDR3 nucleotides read TGTGCCACGAGCCGTAGCGGGAGCTCCAATGAGCAGTTCTTC.

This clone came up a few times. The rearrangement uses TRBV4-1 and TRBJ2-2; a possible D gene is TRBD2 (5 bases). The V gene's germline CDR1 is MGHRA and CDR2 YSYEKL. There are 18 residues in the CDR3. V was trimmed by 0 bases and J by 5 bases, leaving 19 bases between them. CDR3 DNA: TGCGCCAGCAGCCAAGAGGGTTCGCTCAGCGGTAGGACCGGGGAGCTGTTTTTT. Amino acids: CASSQEGSLSGRTGELFF.

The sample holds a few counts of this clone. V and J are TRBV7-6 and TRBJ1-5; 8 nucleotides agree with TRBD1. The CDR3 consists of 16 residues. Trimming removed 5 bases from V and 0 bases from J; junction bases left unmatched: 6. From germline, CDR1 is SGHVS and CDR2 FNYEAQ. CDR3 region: CASSPRTGFSNQPQHF. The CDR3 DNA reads TGTGCCAGCAGCCCCCGGACAGGGTTTAGCAATCAGCCCCAGCATTTT.

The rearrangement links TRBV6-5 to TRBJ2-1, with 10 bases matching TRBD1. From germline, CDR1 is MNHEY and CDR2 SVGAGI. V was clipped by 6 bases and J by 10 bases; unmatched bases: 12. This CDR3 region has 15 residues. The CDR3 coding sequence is TGTGCCAGCAGAGACTCCGGGACAGGGGTAGGGGAGCAGTTCTTC. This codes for CASRDSGTGVGEQFF.

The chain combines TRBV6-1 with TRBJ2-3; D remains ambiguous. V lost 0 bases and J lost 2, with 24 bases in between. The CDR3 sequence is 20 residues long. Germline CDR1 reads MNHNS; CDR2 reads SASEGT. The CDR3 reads CASSEADPVEESSTTDTQYF. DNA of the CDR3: TGTGCCAGCAGTGAAGCTGATCCTGTCGAGGAGTCCTCTACCACAGATACGCAGTATTTT.

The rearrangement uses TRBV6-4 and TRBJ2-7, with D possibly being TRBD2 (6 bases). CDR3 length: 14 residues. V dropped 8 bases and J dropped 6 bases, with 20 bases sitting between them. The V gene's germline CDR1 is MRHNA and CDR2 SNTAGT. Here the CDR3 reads CASRRDSYSAEQYF. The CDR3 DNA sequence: TGTGCCAGCCGCCGGGACTCTTACTCAGCCGAGCAGTACTTC.

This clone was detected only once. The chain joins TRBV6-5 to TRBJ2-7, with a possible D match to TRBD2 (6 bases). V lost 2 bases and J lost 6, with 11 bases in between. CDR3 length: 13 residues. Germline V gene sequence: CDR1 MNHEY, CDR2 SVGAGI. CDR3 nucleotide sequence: TGTGCCAGCAGTTACAGGGAGGTTCGCGAGCAGTACTTC. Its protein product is CASSYREVREQYF.

The CDR3 sequence: CSTGAAPQETQYF. The CDR3 bases are TGCAGCACAGGGGCAGCACCTCAAGAGACCCAGTACTTC. The rearrangement links TRBV29-1 to TRBJ2-5; 7 bases fit TRBD1. Germline V lookup: CDR1 SQVTM, CDR2 ANQGSEA. The CDR3 extends over 13 amino acids. V was clipped by 8 bases and J by 2 bases; unmatched bases: 8.

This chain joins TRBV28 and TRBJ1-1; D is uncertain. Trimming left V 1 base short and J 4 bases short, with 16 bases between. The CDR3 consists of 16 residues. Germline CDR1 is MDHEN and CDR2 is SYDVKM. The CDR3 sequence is CASSLFSAPRGTEAFF. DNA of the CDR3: TGTGCCAGCAGTTTATTTAGCGCCCCCCGGGGCACTGAAGCTTTCTTT.

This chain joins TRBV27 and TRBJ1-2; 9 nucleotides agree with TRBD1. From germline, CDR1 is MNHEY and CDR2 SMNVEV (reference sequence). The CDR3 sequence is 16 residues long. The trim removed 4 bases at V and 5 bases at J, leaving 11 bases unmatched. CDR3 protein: CASSSHRDRATYGYTF. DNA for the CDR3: TGTGCCAGCAGTTCTCACCGGGACAGGGCCACATATGGCTACACCTTC.

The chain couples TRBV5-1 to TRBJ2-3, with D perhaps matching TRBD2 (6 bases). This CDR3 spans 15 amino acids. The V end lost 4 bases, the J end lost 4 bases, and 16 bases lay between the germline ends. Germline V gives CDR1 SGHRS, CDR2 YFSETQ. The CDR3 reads CASSPGTYDADTQYF. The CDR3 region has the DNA TGCGCCAGCAGCCCCGGGACTTACGACGCAGATACGCAGTATTTT. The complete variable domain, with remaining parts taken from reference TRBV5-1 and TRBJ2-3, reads KAGVTQTPRYLIKTRGQQVTLSCSPISGHRSVSWYQQTPGQGLQFLFEYFSETQRNKGNFPGRFSGRQFSNSRSEMNVSTLELGDSALYLCASSPGTYDADTQYFGPGTRLTVL.

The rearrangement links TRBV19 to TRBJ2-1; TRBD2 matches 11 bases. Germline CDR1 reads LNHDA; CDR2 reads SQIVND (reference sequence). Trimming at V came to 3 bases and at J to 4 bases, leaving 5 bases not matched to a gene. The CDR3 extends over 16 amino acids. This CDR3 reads CASSIQSSGGYNEQFF. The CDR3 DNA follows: TGTGCCAGTAGTATTCAATCTAGCGGGGGGTACAATGAGCAGTTCTTC.

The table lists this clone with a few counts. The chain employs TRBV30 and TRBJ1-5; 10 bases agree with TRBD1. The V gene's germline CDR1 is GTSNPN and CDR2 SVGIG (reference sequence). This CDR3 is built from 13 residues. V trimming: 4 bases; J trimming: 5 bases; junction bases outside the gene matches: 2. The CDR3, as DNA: TGTGCCTGGAAAGGACAGGGGGATCAGCCCCAGCATTTT. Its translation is CAWKGQGDQPQHF.

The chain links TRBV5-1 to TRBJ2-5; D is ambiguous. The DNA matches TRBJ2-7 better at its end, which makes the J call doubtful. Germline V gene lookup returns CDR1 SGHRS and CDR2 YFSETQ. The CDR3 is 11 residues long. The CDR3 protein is CASSDGYEQYF. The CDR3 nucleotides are TGCGCCAGCAGCGACGGGTACGAGCAGTACTTC.

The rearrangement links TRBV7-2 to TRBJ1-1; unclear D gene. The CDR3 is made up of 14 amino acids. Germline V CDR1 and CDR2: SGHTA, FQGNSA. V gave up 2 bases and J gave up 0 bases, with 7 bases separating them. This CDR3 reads CASSLNGLNTEAFF. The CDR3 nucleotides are TGTGCCAGCAGCTTAAACGGTCTGAACACTGAAGCTTTCTTT.

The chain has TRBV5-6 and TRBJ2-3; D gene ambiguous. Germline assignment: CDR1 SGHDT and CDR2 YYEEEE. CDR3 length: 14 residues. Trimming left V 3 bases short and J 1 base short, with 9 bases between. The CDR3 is CASSSRTGTDTQYF. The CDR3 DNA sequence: TGTGCCAGCAGCTCCCGCACTGGCACAGATACGCAGTATTTT.

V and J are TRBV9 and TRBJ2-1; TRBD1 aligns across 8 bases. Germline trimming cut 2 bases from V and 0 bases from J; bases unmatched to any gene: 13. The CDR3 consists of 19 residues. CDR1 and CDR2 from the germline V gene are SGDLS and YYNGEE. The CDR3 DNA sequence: TGTGCCAGCAGCGTCGGGCACAGGGGGAGCACGAGCTCCTACAATGAGCAGTTCTTC. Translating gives CASSVGHRGSTSSYNEQFF.

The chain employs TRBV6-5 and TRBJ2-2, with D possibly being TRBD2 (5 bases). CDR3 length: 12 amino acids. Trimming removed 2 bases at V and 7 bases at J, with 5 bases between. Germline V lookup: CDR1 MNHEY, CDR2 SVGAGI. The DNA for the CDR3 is TGTGCCAGCAGTTACGCGGGCGGGGAGCTGTTTTTT. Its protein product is CASSYAGGELFF.

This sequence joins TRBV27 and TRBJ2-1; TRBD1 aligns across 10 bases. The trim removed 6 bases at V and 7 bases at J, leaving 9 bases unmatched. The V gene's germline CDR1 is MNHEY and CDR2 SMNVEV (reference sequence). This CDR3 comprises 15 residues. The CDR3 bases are TGTGCCAGCAGCTCTCCGGGACAGGGGAGGAATGAGCAGTTCTTC. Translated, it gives CASSSPGQGRNEQFF.

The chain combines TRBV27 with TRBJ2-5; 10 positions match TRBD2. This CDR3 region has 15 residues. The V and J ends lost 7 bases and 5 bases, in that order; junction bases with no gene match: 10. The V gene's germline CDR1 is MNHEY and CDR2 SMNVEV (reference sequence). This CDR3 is CASTNSSGGVETQYF. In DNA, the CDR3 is TGTGCCAGCACCAACTCTAGCGGGGGTGTCGAGACCCAGTACTTC.

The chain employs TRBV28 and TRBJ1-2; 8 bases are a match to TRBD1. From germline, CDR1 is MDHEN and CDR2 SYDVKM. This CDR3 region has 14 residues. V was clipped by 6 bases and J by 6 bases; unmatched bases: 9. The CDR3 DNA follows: TGTGCCAGCAGACGATCAGGGGGCCCTCATGGCTACACCTTC. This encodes CASRRSGGPHGYTF.

The CDR3 nucleotides are TGCGCCAGCAGCCAGGGACAGGGGGCGCGGGAGCAGTACTTC. Protein: CASSQGQGAREQYF. V is TRBV4-1 and J is TRBJ2-7, with 12 bases matching TRBD1. The CDR3 sequence is 14 residues long. The germline V gene has CDR1 MGHRA and CDR2 YSYEKL. V lost 3 bases, J lost 7 bases, and 4 bases stayed unmatched.

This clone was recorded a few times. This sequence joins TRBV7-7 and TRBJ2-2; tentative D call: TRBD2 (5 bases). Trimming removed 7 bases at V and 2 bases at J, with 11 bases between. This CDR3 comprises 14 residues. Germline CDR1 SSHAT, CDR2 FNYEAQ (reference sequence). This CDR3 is CASTQLGNTGELFF. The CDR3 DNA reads TGTGCCAGCACCCAACTAGGAAACACCGGGGAGCTGTTTTTT.

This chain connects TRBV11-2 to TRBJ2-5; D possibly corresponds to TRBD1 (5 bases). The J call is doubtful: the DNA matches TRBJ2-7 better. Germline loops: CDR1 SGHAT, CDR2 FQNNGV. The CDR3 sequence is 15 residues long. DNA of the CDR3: TGTGCCAGCAGCAAGGCAGGGTGGAACCTCTACGAGCAGTACTTC. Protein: CASSKAGWNLYEQYF.

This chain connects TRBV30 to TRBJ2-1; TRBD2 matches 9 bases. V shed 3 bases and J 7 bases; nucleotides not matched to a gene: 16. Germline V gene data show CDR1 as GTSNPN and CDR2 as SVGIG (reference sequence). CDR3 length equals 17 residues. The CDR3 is CAWRPFGSSGGSNEQFF. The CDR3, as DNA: TGTGCCTGGAGGCCCTTCGGGAGTAGCGGGGGTTCAAATGAGCAGTTCTTC.